These 9 T cell receptor beta chains originate from one sample sequenced in a study of PD-L1 blockade in urothelial cancer. Assay used: immunoSEQ multiplex PCR; TCRdb lists only in-frame clones, some missing. The table has about 76,000 clones, 80% to 95% seen once; the top ten hold roughly 0.9%. The time point is: peripheral blood 6 weeks after treatment start. This specimen consisted of PBMCs, obtained around atezolizumab (anti-PD-L1) treatment. These receptors originate from a woman of 80 years or more with urothelial cancer.

V gene TRBV2 combines with J gene TRBJ2-1, with 13 bases identical to TRBD2. Germline-derived CDR1 and CDR2 are SNHLY and FYNNEI. V dropped 6 bases and J dropped 6; count of bases not matched to a gene: 8. The CDR3 contains 16 residues. CDR3 nucleotides: TGTGCCAGCAGGTCTCTTACTAGCGGGAGGGCCAATGAGCAGTTCTTC. This codes for CASRSLTSGRANEQFF.

This sequence joins TRBV6-5 and TRBJ1-1, with unresolved D. This CDR3 contains 13 residues. Deletions cut 6 bases from V and 0 bases from J, with 8 bases between. Germline assignment: CDR1 MNHEY and CDR2 SVGAGI. The CDR3 here is CASRSQLNTEAFF. The CDR3 DNA follows: TGTGCCAGCAGGTCACAGTTGAACACTGAAGCTTTCTTT.

This rearrangement joins TRBV6-1 to TRBJ2-1; 7 bases map to TRBD1. In germline, CDR1 is MNHNS, CDR2 SASEGT. CDR3 length: 16 residues. The trim removed 4 bases at V and 0 bases at J, leaving 6 bases unmatched. The CDR3 region has the DNA TGTGCCAGCAGTGCACAGGGACAGAGCTCCTACAATGAGCAGTTCTTC. This gives the protein CASSAQGQSSYNEQFF.

V is TRBV28 and J is TRBJ2-2, with a possible D match to TRBD2 (5 bases). CDR3 length: 15 amino acids. Trimming left V 7 bases short and J 5 bases short, with 17 bases between. Germline V CDR1 and CDR2: MDHEN, SYDVKM. CDR3 sequence reads: CASKLGAETTGELFF. For the CDR3, the DNA is TGTGCCAGCAAGTTAGGAGCGGAAACAACCGGGGAGCTGTTTTTT.

This chain links TRBV10-3 with TRBJ2-1; 7 bases match TRBD1. The CDR3 loop spans 14 amino acids. V lost 2 bases and J lost 6; bases outside the gene matches: 4. From germline, CDR1 is ENHRY and CDR2 SYGVKD. The CDR3 sequence is CAISEPGTVNEQFF. In DNA form, the CDR3 reads TGTGCCATCAGTGAGCCGGGGACAGTCAATGAGCAGTTCTTC.

J is TRBJ2-1 and V is TRBV15, with a tentative D call TRBD1 (6 bases). This CDR3 region has 15 residues. The germline gives CDR1 LNHNV, CDR2 YYDKDF (reference sequence). Trimming removed 1 base from V and 8 bases from J, with 15 bases in between. The CDR3 region is CATSRVSTGPDEQFF. The CDR3 DNA sequence: TGTGCCACCAGCAGAGTTTCGACAGGACCGGATGAGCAGTTCTTC.

The chain employs TRBV5-1 and TRBJ2-1, with 8 bases that match TRBD1. Looked up from germline, CDR1 is SGHRS and CDR2 is YFSETQ. The V and J ends lost 5 bases and 8 bases, in that order; junction bases with no gene match: 3. This CDR3 is built from 12 residues. The CDR3 DNA reads as TGCGCCAGCAGTAAGGACAGGGATGAGCAGTTCTTC. Residues: CASSKDRDEQFF.

This clone appeared a single time. The chain recombines TRBV25-1 with TRBJ1-2; 7 bases fit TRBD1. Germline CDR1 MGHDK, CDR2 SYGVNS. The CDR3 is 13 amino acids. Germline trimming cut 5 bases from V and 7 bases from J; bases unmatched to any gene: 7. The CDR3 DNA follows: TGTGCCAGCAGTCGAAGACAGGGTGGTGGCTACACCTTC. This sequence encodes CASSRRQGGGYTF.

This clone was found once. The chain links TRBV28 to TRBJ1-1; 7 bases map to TRBD1. Germline V gene data show CDR1 as MDHEN and CDR2 as SYDVKM. The CDR3 sequence is 13 residues long. The junction had 6 bases not matched to a gene; V was cut back by 6 bases and J by 5 bases. The CDR3 loop reads CASRRQGRTEAFF. CDR3 bases: TGTGCCAGCAGACGACAGGGTAGGACTGAAGCTTTCTTT.